The T cell receptor beta chain under discussion was sequenced for a study of cytotoxic CD8 clonotypes in ibrutinib-treated CLL listed by TCRdb under 2021. With respect to the entire study: In this cohort, approximately 14 patients were treatment-naive and about a dozen were relapsed/refractory, while roughly 18 had unmutated IGHV. Samples averaged approximately 260,000 productive templates and roughly 86,000 productive rearrangements. Partial responses were observed in 24 patients and complete responses in 2; after a median follow-up of roughly 62 months, remission was maintained in about 15 patients and progression was observed in approximately 12. Response samples were obtained after a median of around eleven months of treatment, with a range of roughly 6 to 36 months. Of the roughly 90 participants in the trial, roughly 25 had longitudinal samples available. Cryopreserved peripheral blood mononuclear cells were collected at three points: before therapy, at response, and at either sustained remission or disease progression. General study outcomes and caveats: Public clonotypes were rare and either shrank or stayed stable during treatment, and the rise in clonality at ibrutinib response reflected expansion of private clonotypes. Sampling times were not matched between sustained-remission and progressing patients, and lymph node repertoires were not studied. At ibrutinib response clonality went up, during sustained remission it held steady, and at progression it dropped back toward baseline. At baseline, clonality was higher than in age-matched healthy donors and showed a strong correlation with circulating CD8+ T-cell counts.

This clone was detected a few times. Its antigen remains undetermined. Per-nucleotide qualities are absent, and no much larger clonotype sits a single base away. Roughly 1.9 micrograms of genomic DNA were extracted from cryopreserved PBMCs for TCR beta library preparation. Longitudinal blood samples from CLL patients on ibrutinib monotherapy were analyzed using high-throughput TCR beta sequencing. Patients were enrolled in a phase 2 open-label single-center ibrutinib monotherapy trial. Each clonotype received, on average, about 9.7x coverage in deep resolution sequencing performed on a MiSeq, where the target depth lay between 1 in 1 million and 1 in 200,000 T cells. TCR beta libraries were generated with the immunoSEQ hsTCRB Kit. Per the source publication's procedure: Data were analyzed with ImmunoSEQ Data Assistant and ImmunoSEQ Analyzer, with V, D and J genes assigned per IMGT definitions. Clonality, which ranges from 0 to 1, was calculated as one minus the normalized Shannon entropy of productive rearrangement frequencies. Public clonotype analysis was restricted to overrepresented clonotypes comprising at least 0.05% of each patient's repertoire. Repertoires from approximately 13 age-matched healthy donors in immuneACCESS were used as clonality controls. Held by TCRdb, this immuneACCESS table contains in-frame sequences only and omits some clones. Under half of the omission traces to an unresolved V gene where checked; the cause of the rest is unknown. V, J and clone size were drawn from that table, and D and trimming were deduced from the DNA. Recorded for this sample are 300,000 to 350,000 clones; about 77% of them occurred a single time. Of the sample, 6.5% to 8% is held by the ten largest clones.

Relative to germline, V is 0 bases shorter and J is 2 bases shorter, with 12 bases between their ends. The germline V gene yields SGHDT for CDR1 and YYEEEE for CDR2. Including the terminal cysteine and phenylalanine, the CDR3 comprises 16 residues. Only the CDR3 part of the read is kept: 48 bases, read in frame from the first base. Material: PBMCs, obtained before ibrutinib treatment. The chain uses TRBV5-6 and TRBJ2-1; TRBD2 could be the D gene, as 6 bases match. The clonotype was recovered from a human donor with chronic lymphocytic leukemia. The CDR3 here reads CASSLDGGGPYNEQFF. In nucleotide form, the sequence is TGTGCCAGCAGCTTGGACGGGGGAGGCCCCTACAATGAGCAGTTCTTC.